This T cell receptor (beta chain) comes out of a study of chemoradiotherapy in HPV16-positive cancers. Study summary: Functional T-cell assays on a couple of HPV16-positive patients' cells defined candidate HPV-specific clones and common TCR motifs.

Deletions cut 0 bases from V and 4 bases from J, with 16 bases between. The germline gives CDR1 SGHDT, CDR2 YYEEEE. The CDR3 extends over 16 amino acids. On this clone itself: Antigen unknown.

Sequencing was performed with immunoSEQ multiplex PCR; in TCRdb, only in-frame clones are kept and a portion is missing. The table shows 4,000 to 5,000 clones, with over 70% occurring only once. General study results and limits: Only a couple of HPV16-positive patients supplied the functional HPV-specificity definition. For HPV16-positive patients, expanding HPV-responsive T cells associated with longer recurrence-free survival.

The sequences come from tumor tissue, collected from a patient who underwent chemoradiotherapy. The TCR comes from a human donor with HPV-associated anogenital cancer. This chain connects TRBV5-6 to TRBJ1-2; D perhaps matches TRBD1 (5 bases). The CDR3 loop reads CASSLGGPGLGYGYTF. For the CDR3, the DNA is TGTGCCAGCAGCTTGGGGGGACCGGGTCTCGGCTATGGCTACACCTTC.